These 31 T cell receptor beta chains originate from one sample sequenced in a study of T cells after yellow fever vaccination. TCRdb passed the 5' RACE reads through MiXCR, listing each CDR3 protein once. The repertoire holds 100,000 to 150,000 distinct CDR3 sequences, with about 8.8% as singletons. This specimen consisted of CD8+ T cells sorted from PBMCs, obtained on the day of the yellow fever booster vaccination. The receptors derive from a man aged 18-30 years who received the YFV17D yellow fever vaccine.

In its sample, this clonotype was seen a few times. J is TRBJ1-1 and V is TRBV7-2; D might be TRBD1 (5 bases). The CDR3 sequence is 15 residues long. V was shortened by 5 bases and J by 1 base, with 14 bases between the two germline ends. Looked up from germline, CDR1 is SGHTA and CDR2 is FQGNSA. This CDR3 reads CASSRIWGKNTEAFF. In nucleotides, the CDR3 is TGTGCCAGCAGCCGAATCTGGGGCAAGAACACTGAAGCTTTCTTT.

This clonotype was recorded at least ten times. The chain couples TRBV12-3 or TRBV12-4 to TRBJ1-2; no reliable D call. Between the trimmed V and J ends, which lost 4 bases and 4 bases, there was a span of 13 bases. CDR3 length equals 14 residues. CDR3 in DNA: TGTGCCAGCAGTTATTCAACACCAGCCTATGGCTACACCTTC. Translating gives CASSYSTPAYGYTF.

This chain uses TRBV7-9 with TRBJ2-7; 8 nucleotides align to TRBD1. The germline V gene encodes CDR1 SEHNR and CDR2 FQNEAQ (reference sequence). Trimming took 4 bases from V and 5 from J; bases not matched to a gene: 10. The CDR3 runs 15 residues. The CDR3 region is CASSSTNRGDHEQYV. For the CDR3, the DNA is TGTGCCAGCAGCTCGACCAACAGGGGGGACCACGAGCAGTACGTC.

The rearrangement uses TRBV6-5 and TRBJ1-6; 7 bases agree with TRBD1. The CDR3 consists of 13 residues. Trimming cost V 5 bases and J 9 bases; bases outside gene matches: 4. Germline V gives CDR1 MNHEY, CDR2 SVGAGI. The CDR3 bases are TGTGCCAGCAGTGGACAGGCTAGTTCACCCCTCCACTTT. It encodes CASSGQASSPLHF.

The chain combines TRBV6-2 or TRBV6-3 with TRBJ2-5, with 8 bases lining up with TRBD2. Trimming cost V 6 bases and J 2 bases; bases outside gene matches: 2. This CDR3 is 13 amino acids long. The germline CDR1 and CDR2 sequences are MNHEY and SVGEGT. This chain's CDR3 is CASRTSAQETQYF. The CDR3 DNA reads as TGTGCCAGCAGGACTAGCGCACAAGAGACCCAGTACTTC.

V usage is TRBV6-5 and J usage is TRBJ2-2; D may be TRBD1 (5 bases). Germline assignment: CDR1 MNHEY and CDR2 SVGAGI. V gave up 2 bases and J gave up 6 bases, with 16 bases separating them. The CDR3 sequence is 16 residues long. CDR3 sequence reads: CASSYGLAGPPGELFF. CDR3 bases: TGTGCCAGCAGTTACGGCTTGGCAGGGCCCCCCGGGGAGCTGTTTTTT.

Here the CDR3 DNA reads TGCAGCGTTGAGTTGTATTCGGAAACGGGCTACACCTTC. Its translation: CSVELYSETGYTF. V usage is TRBV29-1 and J usage is TRBJ1-2; no clear D. Germline V gives CDR1 SQVTM, CDR2 ANQGSEA. The V end was cut by 3 bases, the J end by 8 bases, with 16 bases between. The CDR3 extends over 13 amino acids.

The chain carries TRBV5-1 and TRBJ2-5; TRBD2 aligns across 7 bases. Trimming removed 2 bases from V and 2 bases from J; junction bases left unmatched: 6. From germline, CDR1 is SGHRS and CDR2 YFSETQ. The CDR3 spans 15 residues. The CDR3 nucleotides are TGCGCCAGCAGCTTTTGGGGGGGACCGCAAGAGACCCAGTACTTC. Protein sequence: CASSFWGGPQETQYF.

The chain combines TRBV7-9 with TRBJ2-1; 8 bases are shared with TRBD1. This CDR3 spans 16 amino acids. CDR1 and CDR2 from the germline V gene are SEHNR and FQNEAQ (reference sequence). The trim removed 1 base at V and 5 bases at J, leaving 7 bases unmatched. The chain's CDR3 is CASSLERRGPDNEQFF. The CDR3 region has the DNA TGTGCCAGCAGCTTAGAGCGCAGGGGGCCAGACAATGAGCAGTTCTTC. Full variable domain (outside the CDR3, taken from reference TRBV7-9 and TRBJ2-1): DTGVSQNPRHKITKRGQNVTFRCDPISEHNRLYWYRQTLGQGPEFLTYFQNEAQLEKSRLLSDRFSAERPKGSFSTLEIQRTEQGDSAMYLCASSLERRGPDNEQFFGPGTRLTVL.

This clonotype was seen more than once but under ten times. One junction end does not reproduce the germline sequence, and a read error may be involved. The chain is built from TRBV27 and TRBJ1-1, with TRBD1 as a possible D gene (6 bases). Germline V gene data show CDR1 as MNHEY and CDR2 as SMNVEV (reference sequence). This CDR3 region has 14 residues. The CDR3 DNA sequence: TGTGCCAGCAGACGAGAAGGGGGAGGGCTGGAGCTAGGTTTT. It specifies CASRREGGGLELGF.

The chain carries TRBV29-1 and TRBJ1-2; no reliable D call. Trimming removed 6 bases from V and 5 bases from J, with 10 bases in between. The CDR3 runs 11 residues. Per the germline V gene, CDR1 is SQVTM and CDR2 is ANQGSEA. CDR3 region: CSVATDYGYTF. DNA for the CDR3: TGCAGCGTCGCAACAGATTATGGCTACACCTTC.

The genes are TRBV5-1 and TRBJ2-1; D is undetermined. Germline lookup yields CDR1 SGHRS and CDR2 YFSETQ. Trimming shortened V by 7 bases and J by 4 bases, and 15 bases separated the two germline ends. CDR3 size: 14 residues. The CDR3 DNA reads TGCGCCAGCTTGCCGGAGCCGACGTACAATGAGCAGTTCTTC. As protein: CASLPEPTYNEQFF.

This clonotype came up many times. This CDR3 is CSVGGSGQGNYGYTF. CDR3 in DNA: TGCAGCGTTGGGGGGTCTGGACAGGGAAACTATGGCTACACCTTC. The rearrangement links TRBV29-1 to TRBJ1-2; 8 nucleotides match TRBD1. Germline CDR1 reads SQVTM; CDR2 reads ANQGSEA. This CDR3 has 15 amino acids. The junction had 9 bases not matched to a gene; V was cut back by 4 bases and J by 2 bases.

This clonotype has at least ten counts. The chain employs TRBV11-2 and TRBJ2-7; no reliable D call. Germline V gene sequence: CDR1 SGHAT, CDR2 FQNNGV. The CDR3 sequence is 12 residues long. V was shortened by 5 bases and J by 5 bases, with 10 bases between the two germline ends. The CDR3 nucleotides read TGTGCCAGCAGCCAGGTGACCCACGAGCAGTACTTC. Translating gives CASSQVTHEQYF.

V and J are TRBV15 and TRBJ2-7, with D perhaps TRBD1 (5 bases). V was trimmed by 7 bases and J by 6 bases, leaving 16 bases between them. Germline V gene sequence: CDR1 LNHNV, CDR2 YYDKDF (reference sequence). The CDR3 is made up of 13 amino acids. CDR3 DNA sequence: TGTGCCACCAAAGGGGCTGCCACCTCCGAGCAGTACTTC. Translated: CATKGAATSEQYF. The whole variable domain, remainder taken from reference TRBV15 and TRBJ2-7, is DAMVIQNPRYQVTQFGKPVTLSCSQTLNHNVMYWYQQKSSQAPKLLFHYYDKDFNNEADTPDNFQSRRPNTSFCFLDIRSPGLGDTAMYLCATKGAATSEQYFGPGTRLTVT.

This chain uses TRBV29-1 with TRBJ2-5; unclear D gene. Trimming cost V 0 bases and J 3 bases, with 11 bases left between them. Germline values: CDR1 SQVTM, CDR2 ANQGSEA. The CDR3 loop spans 14 amino acids. The CDR3 DNA reads TGCAGCGTTGAAGAGGCTTGGGCAGAAGAGACCCAGTACTTC. Its translation: CSVEEAWAEETQYF.

The sample holds a few counts of this clonotype. The chain has TRBV6-6 and TRBJ2-2; TRBD2 matches 9 bases. The CDR3 length is 15 residues. The V segment lost 6 bases and the J segment 6 bases; nucleotides outside the gene matches: 8. Looked up from germline, CDR1 is MNHNY and CDR2 is SVGAGI (reference sequence). CDR3 sequence (DNA): TGTGCCAGCAGACAAGCGGGGGGCGAGGCCGGGGAGCTGTTTTTT. Protein: CASRQAGGEAGELFF.

V gene TRBV11-1 combines with J gene TRBJ2-1, with D possibly TRBD1 on 6 matching bases. CDR3 length: 12 residues. Trimming took 6 bases from V and 8 from J, leaving 11 bases between them. Germline V gene data show CDR1 as SGHAT and CDR2 as FQDESV (reference sequence). The CDR3 protein is CASRTGWDEQFF. In DNA form, the CDR3 reads TGTGCCAGCAGAACAGGGTGGGATGAGCAGTTCTTC. The full variable domain, with the rest looked up from reference TRBV11-1 and TRBJ2-1, is EAEVAQSPRYKITEKSQAVAFWCDPISGHATLYWYRQILGQGPELLVQFQDESVVDDSQLPKDRFSAERLKGVDSTLKIQPAELGDSAMYLCASRTGWDEQFFGPGTRLTVL.

The rearrangement links TRBV30 to TRBJ2-2; D unclear. The V end lost 1 base, the J end lost 5 bases, and 14 bases lay between the germline ends. CDR1 and CDR2 from the germline V gene are GTSNPN and SVGIG (reference sequence). This CDR3 region has 15 residues. DNA for the CDR3: TGTGCCTGGAGTGAAAGCAGTTTAAGAACCGGGGAGCTGTTTTTT. This translates into CAWSESSLRTGELFF.

The gene calls are TRBV7-9 and TRBJ2-1, with 11 bases aligning to TRBD2. The length of the CDR3 is 17 residues. V lost 2 bases, J lost 5 bases, and 8 bases stayed unmatched. The germline gives CDR1 SEHNR, CDR2 FQNEAQ (reference sequence). The CDR3 is CASSLPLAGGLDNEQFF. Here the CDR3 DNA reads TGTGCCAGCAGCTTACCCCTAGCGGGGGGACTGGACAATGAGCAGTTCTTC.

This rearrangement joins TRBV6-2 or TRBV6-3 to TRBJ2-3, with no clear D. The length of the CDR3 is 13 residues. CDR1 and CDR2 from the germline V gene are MNHEY and SVGEGT. Deletions cut 0 bases from V and 6 bases from J, with 7 bases between. In nucleotides, the CDR3 is TGTGCCAGCAGTTACTCGAATACCGATACGCAGTATTTT. Protein product: CASSYSNTDTQYF.

This clonotype was found a few times. This sequence joins TRBV4-1 and TRBJ2-2; the D gene is possibly TRBD1 (6 bases). Trimming took 5 bases from V and 4 from J, leaving 26 bases between them. This CDR3 has 19 amino acids. Germline V gene sequence: CDR1 MGHRA, CDR2 YSYEKL. The DNA of the CDR3 is TGCGCCAGCAGCGTATTCGGCGGCAGGGGTGTCGAGAGCACCGGGGAGCTGTTTTTT. Amino acid sequence: CASSVFGGRGVESTGELFF.

J is TRBJ2-1 and V is TRBV6-2 or TRBV6-3; D is ambiguous. Deletions cut 7 bases from V and 6 bases from J, with 4 bases between. The germline V gene encodes CDR1 MNHEY and CDR2 SVGEGT. The CDR3 contains 10 residues. The CDR3 sequence is CASMGNEQFF. CDR3 in DNA: TGTGCCAGCATGGGCAATGAGCAGTTCTTC.

This clonotype has just a few counts. The CDR3 region is CASSHYAGSRGTQYF. CDR3 coding DNA: TGCGCCAGCAGCCATTACGCGGGGTCGCGCGGGACCCAGTACTTC. The rearrangement joins TRBV4-3 to TRBJ2-5, with D tentatively TRBD2 (6 bases). V gave up 3 bases and J gave up 7 bases, with 18 bases separating them. Germline V CDR1 and CDR2: LGHNA, YSLEER. The CDR3 length is 15 residues.

The chain has TRBV29-1 and TRBJ1-2, with D possibly being TRBD1 (5 bases). This CDR3 spans 12 amino acids. CDR1 is SQVTM, CDR2 ANQGSEA, per germline. Trimming pared 4 bases from V and 1 base from J, leaving 7 bases between. CDR3: CSVAGINYGYTF. CDR3 sequence (DNA): TGCAGCGTTGCAGGGATTAACTATGGCTACACCTTC.

This clonotype was seen a few times. V is TRBV4-1 and J is TRBJ1-3; D unresolved. Trimming removed 1 base at V and 0 bases at J, with 7 bases between. CDR3 length: 15 residues. The germline CDR1 and CDR2 sequences are MGHRA and YSYEKL. CDR3: CASSQGLASGNTIYF. CDR3 DNA sequence: TGCGCCAGCAGCCAAGGACTTGCCTCTGGAAACACCATATATTTT.

A few counts support this clonotype. The chain has TRBV6-2 or TRBV6-3 and TRBJ2-7; maybe TRBD2 (5 bases). This CDR3 is 15 amino acids long. Trimming shortened V by 0 bases and J by 0 bases, and 9 bases separated the two germline ends. Germline V lookup: CDR1 MNHEY, CDR2 SVGEGT. The CDR3 DNA reads TGTGCCAGCAGTTACTCGAGCGGAAGCTCCTACGAGCAGTACTTC. It encodes CASSYSSGSSYEQYF.

V is TRBV10-3 and J is TRBJ2-1; D remains ambiguous. Trimming took 2 bases from V and 7 from J, leaving 9 bases between them. Per germline, CDR1 ENHRY and CDR2 SYGVKD. There are 13 residues in the CDR3. The CDR3 loop reads CAISELIANEQFF. CDR3 DNA sequence: TGTGCCATCAGTGAGCTTATTGCGAATGAGCAGTTCTTC.

This clonotype has ten or more counts. This chain links TRBV6-4 with TRBJ2-2, with D unresolved. The CDR3 runs to 13 residues. Germline V gene data show CDR1 as MRHNA and CDR2 as SNTAGT. V was trimmed by 2 bases and J by 5 bases, leaving 6 bases between them. The chain's CDR3 is CASSDGETGELFF. DNA for the CDR3: TGTGCCAGCAGTGACGGGGAAACCGGGGAGCTGTTTTTT.

This rearrangement joins TRBV19 to TRBJ1-5; TRBD1 agrees at 9 bases. Germline trimming cut 6 bases from V and 10 bases from J; bases unmatched to any gene: 13. CDR3 length equals 15 residues. Looked up from germline, CDR1 is LNHDA and CDR2 is SQIVND (reference sequence). The CDR3 spells CASRVSGTGHRPQHF. The CDR3 region has the DNA TGTGCCAGTAGGGTCTCCGGGACAGGGCATAGACCCCAGCATTTT.

This clonotype has just a few counts. The rearrangement uses TRBV4-1 and TRBJ2-5; D may be TRBD2 (6 bases). This CDR3 comprises 15 residues. From germline, CDR1 is MGHRA and CDR2 YSYEKL. V lost 0 bases and J 5 bases, leaving 13 bases between the germline ends. The CDR3: CASSQEVGGWETQYF. CDR3 sequence (DNA): TGCGCCAGCAGCCAAGAGGTTGGAGGGTGGGAGACCCAGTACTTC.